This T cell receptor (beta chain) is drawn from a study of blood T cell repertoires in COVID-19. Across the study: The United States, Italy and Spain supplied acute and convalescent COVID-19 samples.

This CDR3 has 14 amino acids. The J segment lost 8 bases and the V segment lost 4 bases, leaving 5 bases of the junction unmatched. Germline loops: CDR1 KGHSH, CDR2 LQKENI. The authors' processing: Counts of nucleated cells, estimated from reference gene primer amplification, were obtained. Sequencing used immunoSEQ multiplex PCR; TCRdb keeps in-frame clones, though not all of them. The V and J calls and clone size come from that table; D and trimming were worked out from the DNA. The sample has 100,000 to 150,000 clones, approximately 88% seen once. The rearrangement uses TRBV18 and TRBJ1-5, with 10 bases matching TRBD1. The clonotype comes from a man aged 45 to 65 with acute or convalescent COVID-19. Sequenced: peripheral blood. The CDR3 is CASSLDRGLEPQHF. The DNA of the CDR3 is TGTGCCAGCTCACTTGACAGGGGGCTGGAGCCCCAGCATTTT.